These 19 T cell receptor beta chains were sequenced from one sample in a study of T-cell reconstitution after alpha-beta-depleted transplantation in children. Preparation of the TCRbeta library was carried out with unique molecular identifiers. MiXCR, applied by TCRdb to the PCR reads, yields one record per CDR3 protein. The sample yields 600,000 to 700,000 distinct CDR3 sequences, approximately 16% seen once. The sample was PBMCs from the stem cell graft donor, taken from the stem cell graft. These receptors all come from a human donor who donated a stem cell graft to a child with acute myeloid leukemia.

The table lists this clonotype with a few counts. The chain joins TRBV30 to TRBJ1-6; D gene uncertain. CDR1 and CDR2 (germline): GTSNPN, SVGIG (reference sequence). The CDR3 consists of 13 residues. V was cut by 1 base and J by 8 bases, with 9 bases left in between. For the CDR3, the DNA is TGTGCCTGGAGTGGTCTTCCGGATTCACCCCTCCACTTT. Its translation: CAWSGLPDSPLHF. The complete variable domain, with remaining parts taken from reference TRBV30 and TRBJ1-6, reads SQTIHQWPATLVQPVGSPLSLECTVEGTSNPNLYWYRQAAGRGLQLLFYSVGIGQISSEVPQNLSASRPQDRQFILSSKKLLLSDSGFYLCAWSGLPDSPLHFGNGTRLTVT.

The chain joins TRBV13 to TRBJ1-3; D unclear. The V and J ends lost 9 bases and 1 base respectively, with 13 bases between them. From germline, CDR1 is PRHDT and CDR2 FYEKMQ (reference sequence). This CDR3 comprises 14 residues. The CDR3, as DNA: TGTGCCAGTGCCCAACGGGGTTCTGGAAACACCATATATTTT. Its protein is CASAQRGSGNTIYF.

This clonotype was counted many times. This chain connects TRBV29-1 to TRBJ2-1; 8 nucleotides match TRBD2. With 5 bases clipped from V and 6 bases from J, the junction kept 9 bases outside the gene matches. This CDR3 is built from 14 residues. CDR1 is SQVTM and CDR2 is ANQGSEA in the germline V gene. CDR3 region: CSVSASGFPNEQFF. The CDR3 nucleotides read TGCAGCGTTTCGGCTAGCGGGTTTCCCAATGAGCAGTTCTTC.

This clonotype was detected only a few times. This sequence joins TRBV12-3 or TRBV12-4 and TRBJ2-1; TRBD1 is a possible D gene (7 bases). The V end was cut by 6 bases, the J end by 7 bases, with 25 bases between. The CDR3 spans 17 residues. As DNA, the CDR3 is TGTGCCAGCAGCCTAGAGATTCTCAGGGGGGAGGAAAATGAGCAGTTCTTC. It yields the protein CASSLEILRGEENEQFF.

The chain links TRBV20-1 to TRBJ2-1; D is unclear. The germline V gene has CDR1 DFQATT and CDR2 SNEGSKA (reference sequence). Trimming left V 1 base short and J 6 bases short, with 13 bases between. This CDR3 spans 14 amino acids. CDR3 sequence: CSARGIPRFNEQFF. CDR3 bases: TGCAGTGCTAGAGGGATTCCCCGGTTCAATGAGCAGTTCTTC.

This chain connects TRBV7-6 to TRBJ1-4; no reliable D call. Trimming stripped 3 bases from V and 8 bases from J, with 13 bases between. In germline, CDR1 is SGHVS, CDR2 FNYEAQ. The CDR3 loop spans 14 amino acids. The CDR3 is CASSFSNGKEKLFF. The CDR3 DNA follows: TGTGCCAGCAGCTTCTCGAATGGGAAGGAAAAACTGTTTTTT.

This clonotype was seen a handful of times. This rearrangement joins TRBV4-3 to TRBJ2-5; perhaps D is TRBD1 or TRBD2 (6 bases each). This CDR3 has 15 residues. The V and J ends lost 1 base and 3 bases respectively, with 12 bases between them. CDR1 is LGHNA and CDR2 is YSLEER in the germline V gene. CDR3 DNA sequence: TGCGCCAGCAGCCAAGGGCTAGGGGGGAAAGAGACCCAGTACTTC. Its translation: CASSQGLGGKETQYF.

This sequence joins TRBV4-3 and TRBJ2-7; D not resolved. Germline CDR1 LGHNA, CDR2 YSLEER. Trimming took off 0 bases at V and 3 bases at J, with 9 bases between the two ends. CDR3 length: 14 amino acids. The CDR3 DNA sequence: TGCGCCAGCAGCCAAGATCTATCAGGCTACGAGCAGTACTTC. Protein sequence: CASSQDLSGYEQYF.

This clonotype was detected a few times. The chain links TRBV4-2 to TRBJ1-6; no clear D. The CDR3 runs to 15 residues. Trimming took 0 bases from V and 7 from J, leaving 10 bases between them. Germline CDR1 reads LGHNA; CDR2 reads YNFKEQ. The CDR3 reads CASSQDRWRNSPLHF. The CDR3 DNA sequence: TGTGCCAGCAGCCAAGACAGGTGGAGGAATTCACCCCTCCACTTT.

This clonotype was counted a few times. The chain employs TRBV24-1 and TRBJ2-2, with TRBD1 identical over 8 bases. The trim removed 6 bases at V and 2 bases at J, leaving 4 bases unmatched. In germline, CDR1 is KGHDR, CDR2 SFDVKD. The CDR3 runs to 15 residues. The CDR3 reads CATSQTGANTGELFF. In DNA form, the CDR3 reads TGTGCCACCAGTCAGACAGGGGCCAACACCGGGGAGCTGTTTTTT.

A few counts support this clonotype. This rearrangement joins TRBV4-2 to TRBJ2-3; 7 positions agree with TRBD1. The V gene's germline CDR1 is LGHNA and CDR2 YNFKEQ. This CDR3 has 16 amino acids. Trimming cost V 4 bases and J 5 bases; bases outside gene matches: 12. CDR3 sequence: CASSPLGQMNGDTQYF. For the CDR3, the DNA is TGTGCCAGCAGCCCTTTGGGACAGATGAATGGAGATACGCAGTATTTT.

This clonotype was counted ten times or more. The chain couples TRBV30 to TRBJ2-5, with no clear D. Per germline, CDR1 GTSNPN and CDR2 SVGIG (reference sequence). Trimming pared 0 bases from V and 5 bases from J, leaving 10 bases between. CDR3 size: 13 residues. The CDR3 here is CAWSVGSKETQYF. CDR3 bases: TGTGCCTGGAGTGTGGGCTCGAAGGAGACCCAGTACTTC.

This clonotype has just one count. The J gene is TRBJ2-6, the V gene TRBV6-1; D is ambiguous. The CDR3 is 13 amino acids. Germline lookup yields CDR1 MNHNS and CDR2 SASEGT. The V and J ends lost 5 bases and 4 bases respectively, with 6 bases between them. CDR3 loop: CASSRTGANVLTF. CDR3 nucleotides: TGTGCCAGCAGTCGCACCGGGGCCAACGTCCTGACTTTC.

This clonotype was detected only a few times. This chain connects TRBV7-2 to TRBJ1-1; 9 nucleotides align to TRBD1. Germline V lookup: CDR1 SGHTA, CDR2 FQGNSA. The V segment lost 0 bases and the J segment 7 bases; nucleotides outside the gene matches: 3. This CDR3 comprises 14 residues. CDR3 in DNA: TGTGCCAGCAGCTTAGCGGGGACAGGGAATGAAGCTTTCTTT. Its protein product is CASSLAGTGNEAFF.

This chain uses TRBV12-3 or TRBV12-4 with TRBJ2-5; D is ambiguous. V shed 2 bases and J shed 3 bases, with 7 bases lying between them. This CDR3 has 13 residues. Here the CDR3 reads CASSLSQEETQYF. The CDR3 region has the DNA TGTGCCAGCAGTTTAAGTCAAGAAGAGACCCAGTACTTC.

This clonotype was observed many times. This chain joins TRBV12-3 or TRBV12-4 and TRBJ2-1; 11 bases line up with TRBD2. The CDR3 sequence is 16 residues long. The V gene end was trimmed by 7 bases and the J gene end by 4 bases; junction bases not matched to a gene: 9. CDR3 amino acids: CASTPTGTSGYNEQFF. DNA for the CDR3: TGTGCCAGCACCCCGACCGGGACTAGCGGATACAATGAGCAGTTCTTC.

This chain links TRBV24-1 with TRBJ2-7; D gene ambiguous. Germline CDR1 is KGHDR and CDR2 is SFDVKD. The CDR3 runs to 16 residues. V was cut by 0 bases and J by 2 bases, with 13 bases left in between. This chain's CDR3 is CATSDLQRRLAYEQYV. The CDR3 DNA reads TGTGCCACCAGTGATTTGCAGAGGCGGCTCGCCTACGAGCAGTACGTC.

The sample holds many counts of this clonotype. This chain connects TRBV27 to TRBJ2-5; 7 bases align to TRBD2. The CDR3 runs 17 residues. The J segment lost 7 bases and the V segment lost 3 bases, leaving 17 bases of the junction unmatched. Per the germline V gene, CDR1 is MNHEY and CDR2 is SMNVEV (reference sequence). The CDR3 is CASSFLLEEGGSGTQYF. Here the CDR3 DNA reads TGTGCCAGCAGTTTCCTCCTCGAGGAGGGAGGGTCGGGGACCCAGTACTTC.

This sequence joins TRBV28 and TRBJ2-1, with 7 nucleotides matching TRBD1. The CDR3 runs 14 residues. Germline CDR1 MDHEN, CDR2 SYDVKM. After removal of 5 bases from V and 3 bases from J, the junction contained 4 bases not matched to a gene. In DNA, the CDR3 is TGTGCCAGCAGTAACAGGGGCGGCTACAATGAGCAGTTCTTC. Its translation: CASSNRGGYNEQFF.